Below are 24 T cell receptor beta chains sequenced from a single sample in a study of T-cell reconstitution after alpha-beta-depleted transplantation in children (dated by TCRdb to the mid-2010s). Library method: PCR. These reads were obtained on an Illumina HiSeq 2500. TCR libraries were prepared with molecular barcoding, using unique molecular identifiers to normalize TCRbeta repertoire quantification. The public sequencing data were trimmed at Q25 with fastp and processed into clonotypes with MiXCR by TCRdb, which kept only in-frame beta chains. Entries are consolidated by CDR3 protein sequence, retaining the most common genes and DNA. The sample table records 260,000 or so distinct CDR3 sequences; 12% of these occur just once. Roughly 2.8% of the sample goes to the ten largest clones. Sequenced material: PBMCs from the stem cell graft donor, taken from the stem cell graft. The receptors originated from a human donor who donated a stem cell graft to a child with acute lymphoblastic leukemia.

The table lists this clonotype with many counts. The chain recombines TRBV29-1 with TRBJ2-4, with D possibly matching TRBD1 (6 bases). The V gene lost 6 bases and the J gene lost 6 bases, with 9 bases spanning the gap. Germline CDR1 reads SQVTM; CDR2 reads ANQGSEA. This CDR3 comprises 11 residues. Written as DNA, the CDR3 is TGCAGCGTATACAGGGCAAACATTCAGTACTTC. Translating gives CSVYRANIQYF.

This clonotype was observed at least ten times. The CDR3 DNA follows: TGTGCCATCAGTGCGCGCATGGATAGCAATCAGCCCCAGCATTTT. Protein product: CAISARMDSNQPQHF. The gene calls are TRBV10-3 and TRBJ1-5; D is uncertain. Germline loops: CDR1 ENHRY, CDR2 SYGVKD. V lost 4 bases, J lost 0 bases, and 10 bases lay in between. There are 15 residues in the CDR3.

The table lists this clonotype with many counts. This chain connects TRBV12-3 or TRBV12-4 to TRBJ1-1; D is unresolved. The CDR3 extends over 11 amino acids. V shed 4 bases and J shed 6 bases, with 6 bases lying between them. This chain's CDR3 is CASSSGSEAFF. CDR3 DNA: TGTGCCAGCAGTTCGGGGTCTGAAGCTTTCTTT.

This clonotype was counted once. The CDR3 is CASSQGAQGNTIYF. The CDR3 nucleotides are TGCGCCAGCAGCCAAGGTGCGCAGGGGAACACCATATATTTT. J is TRBJ1-3 and V is TRBV4-3, with D tentatively TRBD1 (6 bases). Germline loops: CDR1 LGHNA, CDR2 YSLEER. This CDR3 comprises 14 residues. Trimming stripped 1 base from V and 7 bases from J, with 11 bases between.

This clonotype was seen ten or more times. This chain connects TRBV4-3 to TRBJ2-5, with no clear D. Trimming removed 0 bases at V and 1 base at J, with 6 bases between. The CDR3 has 14 amino acids. Germline CDR1 LGHNA, CDR2 YSLEER. CDR3 amino acids: CASSQDRRQETQYF. In DNA, the CDR3 is TGCGCCAGCAGCCAAGACCGACGCCAAGAGACCCAGTACTTC.

As DNA, the CDR3 is TGTGCCAGCAGCTTAAACAGGGATACTGAAGCTTTCTTT. Translated: CASSLNRDTEAFF. The V call is TRBV12-3 or TRBV12-4, the J call TRBJ1-1; TRBD1 might be the D (6 bases). The CDR3 has 13 amino acids. V lost 6 bases, J lost 5 bases, and 13 bases lay in between.

In its sample, this clonotype was seen many times. J is TRBJ1-4 and V is TRBV13, with D perhaps TRBD1 (6 bases). CDR3 length: 18 residues. The germline CDR1 and CDR2 sequences are PRHDT and FYEKMQ (reference sequence). Between the trimmed V and J ends, which lost 5 bases and 4 bases, there was a span of 23 bases. For the CDR3, the DNA is TGTGCCAGCAGCCGGGCCGGCGGAATGGGACAACTTAATGAAAAACTGTTTTTT. Its protein product is CASSRAGGMGQLNEKLFF.

This sequence joins TRBV12-3 or TRBV12-4 and TRBJ1-5; D unresolved. The CDR3 is made up of 15 amino acids. V lost 2 bases and J lost 1, with 9 bases in between. CDR3 region: CASSLSGSSNQPQHF. The DNA of the CDR3 is TGTGCCAGCAGTTTATCGGGGTCGAGCAATCAGCCCCAGCATTTT.

The chain combines TRBV30 with TRBJ2-7; TRBD1 is a possible D gene (5 bases). The germline V gene has CDR1 GTSNPN and CDR2 SVGIG (reference sequence). The CDR3 runs 15 residues. The V gene lost 1 base and the J gene lost 3 bases, with 16 bases spanning the gap. The CDR3 reads CAWSDPPGRVYEQYF. CDR3 nucleotide sequence: TGTGCCTGGAGTGACCCCCCTGGCAGGGTCTACGAGCAGTACTTC.

Many counts were recorded for this clonotype. The chain has TRBV20-1 and TRBJ2-7, with 7 nucleotides matching TRBD2. Trimming took 6 bases from V and 4 from J; bases not matched to a gene: 9. This CDR3 contains 13 residues. CDR1 DFQATT and CDR2 SNEGSKA come from the germline V gene (reference sequence). Here the CDR3 reads CSAGVAGVYEQYF. CDR3 in DNA: TGCAGTGCCGGAGTGGCGGGGGTTTACGAGCAGTACTTC.

The rearrangement links TRBV3-1 to TRBJ2-3; 15 positions match TRBD2. Germline loops: CDR1 LGHDT, CDR2 YNNKEL (reference sequence). Trimming at V came to 11 bases and at J to 2 bases, leaving 17 bases not matched to a gene. The CDR3 is 19 amino acids. CDR3 coding DNA: TGTGCCTGCTGTTTCAGGACGGGACTAGCGGGGGGACCCACAGATACGCAGTATTTT. Amino acid sequence: CACCFRTGLAGGPTDTQYF.

This clonotype was seen a handful of times. The CDR3 spells CASSWQGAIVTEAFF. CDR3 nucleotides: TGTGCCAGCAGTTGGCAGGGGGCTATCGTCACTGAAGCTTTCTTT. V and J are TRBV6-5 and TRBJ1-1; 8 bases agree with TRBD1. The CDR3 contains 15 residues. Germline CDR1 MNHEY, CDR2 SVGAGI. After removal of 4 bases from V and 4 bases from J, the junction contained 8 bases not matched to a gene.

This clonotype came up many times. The chain carries TRBV6-2 or TRBV6-3 and TRBJ2-3; D may be TRBD1 (5 bases). Germline V gives CDR1 MNHEY, CDR2 SVGEGT. V was pared by 4 bases and J by 7 bases, with 18 bases between. The CDR3 runs to 15 residues. CDR3 sequence (DNA): TGTGCCAGCAGTTCCAGGGTCGTGGGGTCGAATACGCAGTATTTT. This encodes CASSSRVVGSNTQYF.

This clonotype was recorded at least ten times. The V call is TRBV25-1, the J call TRBJ2-1; TRBD2 aligns across 7 bases. Germline V gives CDR1 MGHDK, CDR2 SYGVNS. Trimming removed 5 bases from V and 10 bases from J; junction bases left unmatched: 11. The CDR3 covers 14 residues. The CDR3 nucleotides read TGTGCCAGCAGTTCCGGGACTACCTGGACGGAGCAGTTCTTC. It specifies CASSSGTTWTEQFF.

At least ten counts were recorded for this clonotype. This chain uses TRBV4-3 with TRBJ2-1; unclear D gene. Germline V gene data show CDR1 as LGHNA and CDR2 as YSLEER. Between the trimmed V and J ends, which lost 0 bases and 0 bases, there was a span of 6 bases. This CDR3 has 15 residues. The CDR3 reads CASSQDESSYNEQFF. CDR3 in DNA: TGCGCCAGCAGCCAAGATGAGAGCTCCTACAATGAGCAGTTCTTC.

This clonotype has at least ten counts. Here the CDR3 reads CASSLVNGKHTEAFF. CDR3 coding DNA: TGTGCCAGCAGCTTAGTCAACGGTAAGCACACTGAAGCTTTCTTT. V gene TRBV7-2 combines with J gene TRBJ1-1; D unresolved. This CDR3 spans 15 amino acids. Germline V gene data show CDR1 as SGHTA and CDR2 as FQGNSA. V shed 1 base and J shed 3 bases, with 12 bases lying between them.

The V call is TRBV29-1, the J call TRBJ2-7, with 7 bases matching TRBD1. The V gene end was trimmed by 7 bases and the J gene end by 3 bases; junction bases not matched to a gene: 6. Germline V gene data show CDR1 as SQVTM and CDR2 as ANQGSEA. The CDR3 covers 12 residues. Here the CDR3 DNA reads TGCAGCGCACGACAGGGCAACTACGAGCAGTACTTC. It specifies CSARQGNYEQYF.

This clonotype appeared many times. The J gene is TRBJ1-4, the V gene TRBV20-1, with D possibly being TRBD1 (6 bases). Deletions cut 3 bases from V and 5 bases from J, with 13 bases between. This CDR3 region has 14 residues. Germline V gene lookup returns CDR1 DFQATT and CDR2 SNEGSKA (reference sequence). CDR3 nucleotides: TGCAGTGCTAGTTACAGGGCTTCCAATGAAAAACTGTTTTTT. Translating it yields CSASYRASNEKLFF.

This chain connects TRBV7-6 to TRBJ2-3, with 8 nucleotides matching TRBD2. This CDR3 is built from 20 residues. V trimming: 2 bases; J trimming: 4 bases; junction bases outside the gene matches: 20. The germline CDR1 and CDR2 sequences are SGHVS and FNYEAQ. The CDR3 region is CASSLRVGTSGPWGADTQYF. The CDR3 DNA sequence: TGTGCCAGCAGCTTAAGAGTGGGTACTAGCGGACCCTGGGGGGCAGATACGCAGTATTTT.

This clonotype has a count of ten or more. The chain combines TRBV6-2 or TRBV6-3 with TRBJ2-1; 11 nucleotides align to TRBD1. J lost 8 bases, V lost 7 bases, and 4 bases had no gene match. CDR3 length: 13 amino acids. Germline CDR1 MNHEY, CDR2 SVGEGT. CDR3 coding DNA: TGTGCCAGCACGGGGACAGGGGGTCATGAGCAGTTCTTC. This translates into CASTGTGGHEQFF.

At least ten counts were recorded for this clonotype. It is unclear where the CDR3 begins or ends on the DNA, so no DNA is shown, and the CDR3 is as TCRdb lists it. The chain is built from TRBV27 and TRBJ1-2; the D segment call TRBD1 is taken from the table without a DNA check. The CDR3 extends over 15 residues, inclusive of both ends. Looked up from germline, CDR1 is MNHEY and CDR2 is SMNVEV (reference sequence). The CDR3: CASSLEREANYGYTF.

This clonotype was recorded many times. The gene calls are TRBV28 and TRBJ2-5, with 14 bases lining up with TRBD2. This CDR3 region has 17 residues. Germline CDR1 MDHEN, CDR2 SYDVKM. V lost 3 bases to trimming and J lost 1 base; unmatched junction nucleotides: 4. In DNA form, the CDR3 reads TGTGCCAGCAGTTTGTTGGGACTAGCGGGGGTCCAAGAGACCCAGTACTTC. Its protein is CASSLLGLAGVQETQYF.

There are a few counts of this clonotype. The chain joins TRBV12-3 or TRBV12-4 to TRBJ1-5; D remains unclear. The CDR3 runs 17 residues. Trimming took off 6 bases at V and 4 bases at J, with 22 bases between the two ends. This chain's CDR3 is CASSHKYDTERNQPQHF. CDR3 DNA: TGTGCCAGCAGCCACAAATACGACACCGAGAGGAATCAGCCCCAGCATTTT.

The chain employs TRBV29-1 and TRBJ1-5; 9 bases are a match to TRBD1. The CDR3 sequence is 14 residues long. The germline V gene encodes CDR1 SQVTM and CDR2 ANQGSEA. The V segment lost 4 bases and the J segment 3 bases; nucleotides outside the gene matches: 4. CDR3 bases: TGCAGCGTTGGCCGGGACAGGGACAATCAGCCCCAGCATTTT. Its protein product is CSVGRDRDNQPQHF.